This T cell receptor beta chain was sequenced for a study of PD-1 blockade in mismatch repair-deficient tumors. Study summary: Enrolled about 2012-2017, patients had progressing, pretreated mismatch repair-deficient cancers of 12 to 13 types. Whole-study results and caveats: Tumor-resident clones, often absent from pretreatment blood, expanded after pembrolizumab and then contracted.

This table comes from immunoSEQ multiplex PCR, and its TCRdb copy is limited to in-frame clones, with some not included. Found here are roughly 84,000 clones, over 70% of them singletons; the top ten hold just over 2.5%. The germline V gene encodes CDR1 LNHDA and CDR2 SQIVND (reference sequence). V lost 7 bases and J 1 base, leaving 23 bases between the germline ends. This CDR3 comprises 18 residues. Worth noting for this clone: No antigen is known for it.

Every patient had mismatch repair deficiency by PCR or immunohistochemistry. TCR sequencing covered a few patients who responded to pembrolizumab. The sequence came from an adult with mismatch repair-deficient cancer. The sample here was peripheral blood, taken 12 weeks after starting pembrolizumab. The V gene is TRBV19, the J gene TRBJ2-1; possibly TRBD2 for D (6 bases). This chain's CDR3 is CASTYGGTLEGSYNEQFF. The DNA for the CDR3 is TGTGCCAGTACCTACGGCGGGACCCTCGAAGGGTCCTACAATGAGCAGTTCTTC.